The 6 T cell receptor beta chains given below trace back to one sample, sequenced in a study of OX40 agonist ivuxolimab in advanced cancers. Repertoires were generated with immunoSEQ multiplex PCR, while TCRdb's copy carries only in-frame clones and drops some. The profile covers roughly 15,000 clones, with roughly 91% appearing a single time and less than 80% taken by the ten largest. The sample in question was CD4+ or CD8+ T cells sorted from blood, obtained in a trial of the OX40 agonist ivuxolimab. The receptors shown here come from an adult with an advanced solid tumor such as melanoma, head and neck, liver or kidney cancer.

The V gene is TRBV6-5, the J gene TRBJ2-7; 8 bases are shared with TRBD2. The J segment lost 2 bases and the V segment lost 10 bases, leaving 10 bases of the junction unmatched. Germline lookup yields CDR1 MNHEY and CDR2 SVGAGI. CDR3 length: 14 residues. CDR3 protein: CATQYGGGTYEQYF. In nucleotides, the CDR3 is TGTGCCACCCAGTACGGCGGGGGGACCTACGAGCAGTACTTC.

This clone has just one count. This rearrangement joins TRBV5-4 to TRBJ2-7; 12 nucleotides match TRBD2. Germline CDR1 is SGHNT and CDR2 is YYREEE (reference sequence). V dropped 4 bases and J dropped 5; count of bases not matched to a gene: 10. This CDR3 has 16 amino acids. The CDR3 sequence: CASSPQGLAGRHEQYF. CDR3 DNA: TGTGCCAGCAGCCCCCAAGGACTAGCGGGACGCCACGAGCAGTACTTC.

The chain links TRBV11-1 to TRBJ2-7; TRBD2 matches 14 bases. The CDR3 runs to 18 residues. Germline CDR1 SGHAT, CDR2 FQDESV (reference sequence). V lost 0 bases, J lost 3 bases, and 7 bases stayed unmatched. The CDR3 loop reads CASSLAAGTSGSYYEQYF. CDR3 sequence (DNA): TGTGCCAGCAGCTTAGCGGCGGGGACTAGCGGGAGCTACTACGAGCAGTACTTC.

The rearrangement links TRBV14 to TRBJ2-7; 7 nucleotides line up with TRBD2. The CDR3 has 16 residues. V lost 4 bases and J lost 5; bases outside the gene matches: 14. CDR1 and CDR2 from the germline V gene are SGHDN and FVKESK. Written as DNA, the CDR3 is TGTGCCAGCAGCCTATTAGGGATGTCGGGAGGTCACGAGCAGTACTTC. This sequence encodes CASSLLGMSGGHEQYF. Together with reference TRBV14 and TRBJ2-7, the CDR3 gives the full variable domain: EAGVTQFPSHSVIEKGQTVTLRCDPISGHDNLYWYRRVMGKEIKFLLHFVKESKQDESGMPNNRFLAERTGGTYSTLKVQPAELEDSGVYFCASSLLGMSGGHEQYFGPGTRLTVT.

The V gene is TRBV27, the J gene TRBJ2-5; possibly TRBD2 for D (6 bases). The J call is uncertain, as TRBJ2-7 better fits the DNA end. The CDR3 runs 15 residues. Germline V gene lookup returns CDR1 MNHEY and CDR2 SMNVEV (reference sequence). In DNA form, the CDR3 reads TGTGCCAGCAGTTTAAGCGGGCCGTGGGGATACGAGCAGTACTTC. It is translated as CASSLSGPWGYEQYF.

For the CDR3, the DNA is TGTGCCAGCAGCCAAGGGGCAGGGTCAGCTTTCTTT. As protein: CASSQGAGSAFF. The chain carries TRBV14 and TRBJ1-1, with a weak D call TRBD1 (5 bases). The CDR3 length is 12 residues. Trimming took 1 base from V and 10 from J, leaving 10 bases between them. Germline loops: CDR1 SGHDN, CDR2 FVKESK.